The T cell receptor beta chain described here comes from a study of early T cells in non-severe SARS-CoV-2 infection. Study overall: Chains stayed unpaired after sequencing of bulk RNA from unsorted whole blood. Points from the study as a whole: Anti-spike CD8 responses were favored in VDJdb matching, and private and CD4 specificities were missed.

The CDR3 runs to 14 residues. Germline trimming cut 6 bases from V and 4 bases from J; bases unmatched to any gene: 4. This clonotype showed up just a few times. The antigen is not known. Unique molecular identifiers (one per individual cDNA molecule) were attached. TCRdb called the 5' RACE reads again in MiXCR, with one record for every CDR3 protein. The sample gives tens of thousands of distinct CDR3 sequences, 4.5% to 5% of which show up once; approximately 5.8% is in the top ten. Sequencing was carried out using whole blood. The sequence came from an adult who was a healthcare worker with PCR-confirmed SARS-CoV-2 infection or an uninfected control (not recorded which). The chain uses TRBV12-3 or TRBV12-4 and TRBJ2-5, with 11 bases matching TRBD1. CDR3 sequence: CASRWTGGLETQYF. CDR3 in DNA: TGTGCCAGCAGATGGACAGGGGGCTTAGAGACCCAGTACTTC.